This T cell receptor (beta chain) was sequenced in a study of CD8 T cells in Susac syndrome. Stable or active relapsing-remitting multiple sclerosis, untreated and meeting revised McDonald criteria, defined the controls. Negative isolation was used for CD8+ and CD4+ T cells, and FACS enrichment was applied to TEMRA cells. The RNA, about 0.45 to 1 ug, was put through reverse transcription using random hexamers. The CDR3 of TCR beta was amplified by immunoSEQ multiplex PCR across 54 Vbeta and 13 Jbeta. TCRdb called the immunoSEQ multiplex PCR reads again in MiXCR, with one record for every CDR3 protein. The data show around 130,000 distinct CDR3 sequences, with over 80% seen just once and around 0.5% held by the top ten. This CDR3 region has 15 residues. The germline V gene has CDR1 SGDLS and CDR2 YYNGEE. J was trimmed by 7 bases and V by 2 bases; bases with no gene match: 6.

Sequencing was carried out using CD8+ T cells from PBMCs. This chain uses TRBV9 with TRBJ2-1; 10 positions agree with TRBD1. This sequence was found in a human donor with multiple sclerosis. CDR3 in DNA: TGTGCCAGCAGCGTCAGGACAGGGGGAAAGAATGAGCAGTTCTTC. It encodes CASSVRTGGKNEQFF.